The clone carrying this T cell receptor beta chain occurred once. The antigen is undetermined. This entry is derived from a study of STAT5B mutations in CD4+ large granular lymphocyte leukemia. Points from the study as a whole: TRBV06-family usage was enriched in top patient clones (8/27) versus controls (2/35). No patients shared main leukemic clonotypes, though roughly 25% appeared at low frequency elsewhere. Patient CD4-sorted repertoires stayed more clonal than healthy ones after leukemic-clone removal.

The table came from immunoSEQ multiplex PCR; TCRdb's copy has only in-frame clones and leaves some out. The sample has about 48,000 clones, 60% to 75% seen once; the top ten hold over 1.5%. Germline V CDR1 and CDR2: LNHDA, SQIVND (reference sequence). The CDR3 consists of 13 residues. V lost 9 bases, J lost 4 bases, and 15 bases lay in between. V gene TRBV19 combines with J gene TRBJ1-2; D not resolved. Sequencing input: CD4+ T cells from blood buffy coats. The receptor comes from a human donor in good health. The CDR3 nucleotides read TGTGCCAGCCGGACGGGGAATTCCTATGGCTACACCTTC. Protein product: CASRTGNSYGYTF.